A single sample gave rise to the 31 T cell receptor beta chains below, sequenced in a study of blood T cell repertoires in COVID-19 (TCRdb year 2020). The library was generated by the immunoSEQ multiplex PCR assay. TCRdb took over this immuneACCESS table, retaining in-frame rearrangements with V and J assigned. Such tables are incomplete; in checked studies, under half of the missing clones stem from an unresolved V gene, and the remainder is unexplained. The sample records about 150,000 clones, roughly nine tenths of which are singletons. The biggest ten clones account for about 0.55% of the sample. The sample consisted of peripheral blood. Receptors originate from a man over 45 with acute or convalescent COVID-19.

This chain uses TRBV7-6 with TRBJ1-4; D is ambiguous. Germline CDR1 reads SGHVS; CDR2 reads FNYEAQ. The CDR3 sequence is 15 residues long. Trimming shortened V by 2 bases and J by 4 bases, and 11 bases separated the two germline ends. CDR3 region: CASSLWVGDNEKLFF. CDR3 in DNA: TGTGCCAGCAGCTTATGGGTCGGGGATAATGAAAAACTGTTTTTT.

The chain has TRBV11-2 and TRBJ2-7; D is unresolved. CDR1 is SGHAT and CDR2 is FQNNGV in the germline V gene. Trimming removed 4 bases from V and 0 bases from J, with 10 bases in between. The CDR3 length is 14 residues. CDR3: CASSSAPSSYEQYV. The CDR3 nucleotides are TGTGCCAGCAGCTCCGCCCCGAGCTCCTACGAGCAGTACGTC.

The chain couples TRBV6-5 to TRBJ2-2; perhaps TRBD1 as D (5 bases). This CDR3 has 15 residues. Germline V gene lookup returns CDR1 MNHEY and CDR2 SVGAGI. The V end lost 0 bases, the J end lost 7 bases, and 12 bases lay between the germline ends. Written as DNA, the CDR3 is TGTGCCAGCAGTTACTCGGATGGGGCCGGCGGGGAGCTGTTTTTT. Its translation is CASSYSDGAGGELFF.

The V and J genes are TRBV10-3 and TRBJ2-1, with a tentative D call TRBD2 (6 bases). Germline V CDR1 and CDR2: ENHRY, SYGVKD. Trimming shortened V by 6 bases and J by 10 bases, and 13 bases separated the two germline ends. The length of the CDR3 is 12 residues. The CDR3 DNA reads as TGTGCCATCAGCCCCGGTCGGGAGGAGCAGTTCTTC. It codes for CAISPGREEQFF.

CDR3 in amino acids: CAWSPGTVSYEQYF. CDR3 bases: TGTGCCTGGAGCCCCGGGACTGTCTCCTACGAGCAGTACTTC. The chain couples TRBV30 to TRBJ2-7; TRBD2 is a possible D gene (6 bases). The CDR3 loop spans 14 amino acids. V gave up 3 bases and J gave up 0 bases, with 12 bases separating them. Germline-derived CDR1 and CDR2 are GTSNPN and SVGIG (reference sequence).

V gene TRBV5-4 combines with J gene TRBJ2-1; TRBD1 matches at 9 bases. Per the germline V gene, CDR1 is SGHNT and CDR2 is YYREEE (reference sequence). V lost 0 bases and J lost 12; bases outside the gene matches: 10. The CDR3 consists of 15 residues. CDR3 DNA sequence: TGTGCCAGCAGCTTGGGGGGACAGGGCGGCTTTGGGCAGTTCTTC. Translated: CASSLGGQGGFGQFF.

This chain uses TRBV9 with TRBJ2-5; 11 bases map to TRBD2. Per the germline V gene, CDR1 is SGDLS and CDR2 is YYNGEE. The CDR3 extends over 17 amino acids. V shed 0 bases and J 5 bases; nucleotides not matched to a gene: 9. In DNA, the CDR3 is TGTGCCAGCAGCGTAGGAGGTAGCGGGAGGGCCCGGGAGACCCAGTACTTC. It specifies CASSVGGSGRARETQYF.

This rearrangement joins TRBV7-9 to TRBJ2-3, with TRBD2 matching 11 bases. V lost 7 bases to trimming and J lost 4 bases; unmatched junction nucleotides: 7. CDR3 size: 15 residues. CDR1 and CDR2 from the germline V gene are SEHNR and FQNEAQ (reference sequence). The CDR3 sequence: CASTISGGASDTQYF. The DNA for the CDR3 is TGTGCCAGCACCATTAGCGGGGGGGCATCAGATACGCAGTATTTT.

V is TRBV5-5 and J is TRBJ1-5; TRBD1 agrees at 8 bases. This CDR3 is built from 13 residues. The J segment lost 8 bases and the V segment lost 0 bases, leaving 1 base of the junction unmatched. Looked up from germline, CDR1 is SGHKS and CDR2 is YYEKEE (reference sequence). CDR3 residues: CASSLGGQEPQHF. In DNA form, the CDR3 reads TGTGCCAGCAGCTTGGGGGGACAGGAGCCCCAGCATTTT.

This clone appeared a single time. The CDR3 region is CASSQEGAGAYNEQFF. As DNA, the CDR3 is TGTGCCAGCAGCCAAGAAGGTGCGGGAGCCTACAATGAGCAGTTCTTC. V and J are TRBV4-2 and TRBJ2-1; 7 nucleotides agree with TRBD2. Looked up from germline, CDR1 is LGHNA and CDR2 is YNFKEQ. CDR3 length: 16 amino acids. V gave up 0 bases and J gave up 2 bases; unmatched junction bases: 4.

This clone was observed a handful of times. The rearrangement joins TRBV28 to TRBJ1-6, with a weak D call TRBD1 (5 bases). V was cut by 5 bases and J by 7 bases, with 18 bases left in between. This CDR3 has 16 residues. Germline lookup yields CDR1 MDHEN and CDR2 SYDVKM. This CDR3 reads CASSRSGGEKNSPLHF. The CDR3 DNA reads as TGTGCCAGCAGTCGATCCGGGGGGGAGAAGAATTCACCCCTCCACTTT.

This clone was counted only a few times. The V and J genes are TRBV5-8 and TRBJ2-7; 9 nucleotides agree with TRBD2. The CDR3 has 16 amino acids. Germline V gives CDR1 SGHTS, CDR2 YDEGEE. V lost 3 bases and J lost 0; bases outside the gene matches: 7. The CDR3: CASSWTHSGSSYEQYF. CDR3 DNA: TGTGCCAGCAGCTGGACCCATAGCGGGAGCTCCTACGAGCAGTACTTC.

CDR3 loop: CASSLTPNANTEAFF. In DNA, the CDR3 is TGCGCCAGCAGCTTGACCCCTAACGCGAACACTGAAGCTTTCTTT. The chain employs TRBV5-1 and TRBJ1-1; D uncertain. V lost 1 base and J 1 base, leaving 11 bases between the germline ends. This CDR3 is 15 amino acids long. The germline V gene encodes CDR1 SGHRS and CDR2 YFSETQ.

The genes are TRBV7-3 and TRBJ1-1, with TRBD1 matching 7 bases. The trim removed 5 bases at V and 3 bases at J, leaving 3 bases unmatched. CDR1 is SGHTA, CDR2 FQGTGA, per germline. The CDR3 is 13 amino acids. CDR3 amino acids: CASSIGTDTEAFF. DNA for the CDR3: TGTGCCAGCAGCATCGGGACAGACACTGAAGCTTTCTTT.

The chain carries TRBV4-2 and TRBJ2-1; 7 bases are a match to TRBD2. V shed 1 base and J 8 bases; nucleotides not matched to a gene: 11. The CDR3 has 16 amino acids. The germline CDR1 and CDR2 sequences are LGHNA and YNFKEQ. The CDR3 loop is CASSQAGGYGDDEQFF. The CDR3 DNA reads TGTGCCAGCAGCCAAGCGGGGGGATACGGGGATGATGAGCAGTTCTTC.

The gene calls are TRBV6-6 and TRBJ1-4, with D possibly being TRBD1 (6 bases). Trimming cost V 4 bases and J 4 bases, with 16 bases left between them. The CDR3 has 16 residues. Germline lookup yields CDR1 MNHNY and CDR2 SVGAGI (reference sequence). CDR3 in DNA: TGTGCCAGCAGTTCGACAGGAGACCCGAATAATGAAAAACTGTTTTTT. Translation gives CASSSTGDPNNEKLFF.

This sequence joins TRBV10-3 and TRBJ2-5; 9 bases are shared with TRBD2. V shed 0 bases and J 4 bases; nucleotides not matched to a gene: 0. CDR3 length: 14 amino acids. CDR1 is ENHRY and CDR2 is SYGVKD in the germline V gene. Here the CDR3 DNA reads TGTGCCATCAGTGAGTCACTAGCGGGAGAGACCCAGTACTTC. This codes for CAISESLAGETQYF.

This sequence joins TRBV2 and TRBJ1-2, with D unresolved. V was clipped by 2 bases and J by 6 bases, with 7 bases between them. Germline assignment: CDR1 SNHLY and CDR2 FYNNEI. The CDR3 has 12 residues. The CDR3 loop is CASSEPPDGYTF. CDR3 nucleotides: TGTGCCAGCAGTGAACCTCCTGATGGCTACACCTTC.

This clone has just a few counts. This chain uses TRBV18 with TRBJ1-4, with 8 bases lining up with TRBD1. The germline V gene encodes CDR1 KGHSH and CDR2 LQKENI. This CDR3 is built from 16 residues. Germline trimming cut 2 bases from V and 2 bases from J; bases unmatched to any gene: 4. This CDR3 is CASSPSRTGTNEKLFF. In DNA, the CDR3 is TGTGCCAGCTCACCAAGCCGGACAGGGACTAATGAAAAACTGTTTTTT.

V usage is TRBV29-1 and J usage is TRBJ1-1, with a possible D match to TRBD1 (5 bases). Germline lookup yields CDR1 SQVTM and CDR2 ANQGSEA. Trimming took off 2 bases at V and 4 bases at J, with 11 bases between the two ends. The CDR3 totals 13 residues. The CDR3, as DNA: TGCAGCGTTGAACCCCCGGGGGGCACTGAAGCTTTCTTT. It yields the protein CSVEPPGGTEAFF.

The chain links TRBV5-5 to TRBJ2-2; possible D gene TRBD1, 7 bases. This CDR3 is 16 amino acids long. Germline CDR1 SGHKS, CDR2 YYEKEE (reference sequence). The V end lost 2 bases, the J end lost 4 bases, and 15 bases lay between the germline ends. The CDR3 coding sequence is TGTGCCAGCAGCTTCAGGGGGGCGGTAGGCACCGGGGAGCTGTTTTTT. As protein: CASSFRGAVGTGELFF.

The CDR3 DNA reads TGTGCCAGCAGTGAACGGGTAGCGGGAGACGCCTACGAGCAGTACTTC. It encodes CASSERVAGDAYEQYF. The chain joins TRBV6-1 to TRBJ2-7; TRBD2 agrees at 9 bases. This CDR3 is 16 amino acids long. The junction had 7 bases not matched to a gene; V was cut back by 2 bases and J by 2 bases. CDR1 and CDR2 from the germline V gene are MNHNS and SASEGT.

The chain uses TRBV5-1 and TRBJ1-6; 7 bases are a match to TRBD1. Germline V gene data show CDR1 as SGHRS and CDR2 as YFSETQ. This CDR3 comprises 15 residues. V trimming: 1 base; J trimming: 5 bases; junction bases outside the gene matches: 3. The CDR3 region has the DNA TGCGCCAGCAGCTTGTCAGGGGGTGATAATTCACCCCTCCACTTT. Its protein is CASSLSGGDNSPLHF.

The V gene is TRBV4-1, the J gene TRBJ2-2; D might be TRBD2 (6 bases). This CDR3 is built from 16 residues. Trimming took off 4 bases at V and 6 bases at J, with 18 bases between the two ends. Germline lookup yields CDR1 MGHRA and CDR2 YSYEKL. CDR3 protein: CASSLWGGQEAGELFF. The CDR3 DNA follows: TGCGCCAGCAGCCTTTGGGGAGGCCAGGAGGCCGGGGAGCTGTTTTTT.

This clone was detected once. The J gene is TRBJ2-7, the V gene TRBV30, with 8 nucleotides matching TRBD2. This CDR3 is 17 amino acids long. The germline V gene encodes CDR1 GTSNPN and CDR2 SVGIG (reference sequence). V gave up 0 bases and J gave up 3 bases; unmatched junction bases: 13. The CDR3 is CAWSVRGAGGLSYEQYF. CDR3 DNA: TGTGCCTGGAGTGTAAGGGGGGCGGGGGGCCTGAGCTACGAGCAGTACTTC.

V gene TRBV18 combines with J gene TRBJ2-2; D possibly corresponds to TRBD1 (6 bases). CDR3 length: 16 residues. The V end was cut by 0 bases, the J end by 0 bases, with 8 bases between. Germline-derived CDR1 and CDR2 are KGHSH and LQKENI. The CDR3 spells CASSPPQGSNTGELFF. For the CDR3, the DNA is TGTGCCAGCTCACCACCTCAGGGGTCGAACACCGGGGAGCTGTTTTTT. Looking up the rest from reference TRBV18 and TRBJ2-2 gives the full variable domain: NAGVMQNPRHLVRRRGQEARLRCSPMKGHSHVYWYRQLPEEGLKFMVYLQKENIIDESGMPKERFSAEFPKEGPSILRIQQVVRGDSAAYFCASSPPQGSNTGELFFGEGSRLTVL.

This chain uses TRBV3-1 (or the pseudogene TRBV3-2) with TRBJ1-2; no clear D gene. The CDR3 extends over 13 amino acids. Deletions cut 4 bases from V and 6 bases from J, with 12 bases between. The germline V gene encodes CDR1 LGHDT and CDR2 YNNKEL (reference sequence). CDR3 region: CASSRGRVDGYTF. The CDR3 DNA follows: TGTGCCAGCAGCCGCGGGAGGGTGGATGGCTACACCTTC.

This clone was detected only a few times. The CDR3 DNA sequence: TGTGCCACCAAAAGCGGCAGGTCCGGCACAGATACGCAGTATTTT. This codes for CATKSGRSGTDTQYF. The genes are TRBV19 and TRBJ2-3; tentatively, D is TRBD2 (5 bases). Germline V lookup: CDR1 LNHDA, CDR2 SQIVND (reference sequence). The CDR3 runs 15 residues. Trimming cost V 10 bases and J 1 base, with 18 bases left between them.

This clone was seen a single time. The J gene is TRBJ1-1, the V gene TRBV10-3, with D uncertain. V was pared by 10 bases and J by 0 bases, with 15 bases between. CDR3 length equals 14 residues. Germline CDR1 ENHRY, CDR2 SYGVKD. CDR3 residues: CATLQFEVNTEAFF. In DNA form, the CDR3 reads TGTGCCACACTTCAGTTTGAGGTGAACACTGAAGCTTTCTTT.

In DNA, the CDR3 is TGTGCCAGCAGCCTGAAGAGGTGGGGACAGGGGGCGGTCGTCACTGAAGCTTTCTTT. Protein sequence: CASSLKRWGQGAVVTEAFF. This chain uses TRBV7-8 with TRBJ1-1, with 12 bases matching TRBD1. This CDR3 contains 19 residues. Germline CDR1 and CDR2: SGHVS and FQNEAQ. The junction had 17 bases not matched to a gene; V was cut back by 5 bases and J by 4 bases.

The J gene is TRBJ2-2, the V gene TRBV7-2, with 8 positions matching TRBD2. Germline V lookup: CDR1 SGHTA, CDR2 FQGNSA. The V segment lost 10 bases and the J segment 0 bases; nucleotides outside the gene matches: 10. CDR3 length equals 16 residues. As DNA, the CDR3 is TGTGCCACCCCGGGGGGGGAGCGTGCGAACACCGGGGAGCTGTTTTTT. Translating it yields CATPGGERANTGELFF.